The clone carrying this TCR beta chain has just one count. Its antigen is currently unknown. The source of the sample is a study of Ad26.COV2.S vaccination and SARS-CoV-2 variants. Study outcomes and limitations: Comparable non-spike TCR breadth was observed in vaccine and placebo recipients. Overall T cell responses may have been underestimated by the analyses of TCR breadth and depth. The placebo group had lower spike-specific TCR breadth than the vaccine recipients did.

Only in-frame clones appear in the TCRdb table, and some are missing; sequencing was by immunoSEQ multiplex PCR. The repertoire holds approximately 400,000 clones, with about 90% as singletons. This clonotype was sampled from a human donor who had recovered from COVID-19. The source was peripheral blood, collected after recovery from COVID-19.

The CDR3: CASKIDSSYEQYF. As DNA, the CDR3 is TGTGCCAGCAAAATTGACAGCTCCTACGAGCAGTACTTC. The chain links TRBV28 to TRBJ2-7, with D possibly matching TRBD1 (5 bases). Germline V gene sequence: CDR1 MDHEN, CDR2 SYDVKM. This CDR3 is built from 13 residues. Trimming removed 7 bases from V and 0 bases from J, with 10 bases in between.